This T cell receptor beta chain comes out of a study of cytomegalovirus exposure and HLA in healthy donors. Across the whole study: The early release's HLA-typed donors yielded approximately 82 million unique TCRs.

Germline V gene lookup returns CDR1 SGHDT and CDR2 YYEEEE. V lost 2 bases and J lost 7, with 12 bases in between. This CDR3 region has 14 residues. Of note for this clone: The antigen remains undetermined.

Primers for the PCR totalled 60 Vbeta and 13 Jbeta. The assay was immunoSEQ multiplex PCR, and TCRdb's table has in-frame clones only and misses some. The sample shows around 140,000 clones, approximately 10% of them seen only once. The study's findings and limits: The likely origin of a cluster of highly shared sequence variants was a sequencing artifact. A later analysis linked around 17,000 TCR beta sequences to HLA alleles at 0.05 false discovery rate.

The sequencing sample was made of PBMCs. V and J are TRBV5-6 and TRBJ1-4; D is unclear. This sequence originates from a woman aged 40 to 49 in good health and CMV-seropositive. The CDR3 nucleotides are TGTGCCAGCAGCTTTGGTCAGCCAGGTGAAAAACTGTTTTTT. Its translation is CASSFGQPGEKLFF.